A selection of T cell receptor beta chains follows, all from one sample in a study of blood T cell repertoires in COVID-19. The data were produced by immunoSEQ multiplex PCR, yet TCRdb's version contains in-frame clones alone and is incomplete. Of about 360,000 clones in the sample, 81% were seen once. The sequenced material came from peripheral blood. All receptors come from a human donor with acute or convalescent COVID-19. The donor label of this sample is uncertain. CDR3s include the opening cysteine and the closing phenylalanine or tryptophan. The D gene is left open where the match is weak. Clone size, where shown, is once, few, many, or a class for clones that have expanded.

TGTGCCAGCAGCTTAGAGGAGGTATGGTACGAGCAGTACTTC CASSLEEVWYEQYF TRBV5-5 - - TRBJ2-7
TGTGCCAGCAGCCTGCGGGGGTATGGCTACACCTTC CASSLRGYGYTF TRBV28 - - TRBJ1-2
TGCGCCAGCAGTGAACAGTCTAACTATGGCTACACCTTC CASSEQSNYGYTF TRBV10-1 - - TRBJ1-2
TGTGCCAGCTCACCTCTACCGAGCTCCTACGAGCAGTACTTC CASSPLPSSYEQYF TRBV18 - - TRBJ2-7
TGTGCCAGCAGCCGGGACAGGGCAGCTGGCTACACCTTC CASSRDRAAGYTF TRBV7-9 - TRBD1 TRBJ1-2
TGTGCCAGCTCCTCAGACAGGGGAGGCGAGCAGTACTTC CASSSDRGGEQYF TRBV18 - TRBD1 TRBJ2-7
TGCGCCAGCAGCCCGTCCCCGGAGACCCAGTACTTC CASSPSPETQYF TRBV5-1 once - TRBJ2-5
TGTGCCAGCAGCCTACGTAGGGTCAGGGTCGGGACTGAAGCTTTCTTT CASSLRRVRVGTEAFF TRBV14 - - TRBJ1-1
TGTGCCTGGAGTGTAAGCCTGAACACTGAAGCTTTCTTT CAWSVSLNTEAFF TRBV30 few - TRBJ1-1
TGCGCCAGCAGACCTGACAGGGGGGTTGGGTCCTATAGCAATCAGCCCCAGCATTTT CASRPDRGVGSYSNQPQHF TRBV10-2 - TRBD1 TRBJ1-5
TGTGCCAGCAGCCGACTAGCGGGGCCCTACAATGAGCAGTTCTTC CASSRLAGPYNEQFF TRBV7-8 few TRBD2 TRBJ2-1
TGTGCCAGCAGTTACATGGGCGGCTACACCTTC CASSYMGGYTF TRBV6-5 - - TRBJ1-2
TGTGCCTGGAGTCGGACAGGAGGACAGCCCCAGCATTTT CAWSRTGGQPQHF TRBV30 - TRBD1 TRBJ1-5
TGCGCCAGCAGTGAGCATCGAGCGGGAGGGGCAGATACGCAGTATTTT CASSEHRAGGADTQYF TRBV10-1 - TRBD2 TRBJ2-3
TGTGCCAGCAGTTACGGACAGGGGGCCTATCAGCCCCAGCATTTT CASSYGQGAYQPQHF TRBV6-5 - TRBD1 TRBJ1-5
TGTGCCTGGAGTAAGGCGGGTTGGCAAGAGACCCAGTACTTC CAWSKAGWQETQYF TRBV30 once - TRBJ2-5
TGTGCCAGCAGTAGACAGATACCTCAGCCCCAGCATTTT CASSRQIPQPQHF TRBV12-3/TRBV12-4 once - TRBJ1-5
TGTGCCAGCAGCTTAGGTCCCCTCACAGATACGCAGTATTTT CASSLGPLTDTQYF TRBV7-2 - - TRBJ2-3
TGTGCCAGCAGCCAGGTTCAAACTCAAGAGACCCAGTACTTC CASSQVQTQETQYF TRBV4-2 - - TRBJ2-5
TGTGCCAGCAGTTTATCGGAGGAGTATGGCTACACCTTC CASSLSEEYGYTF TRBV28 - - TRBJ1-2
TGTGCCAGTAGTCGTCTAGCGGGAGGGCCGGAAGGGGAGCTGTTTTTT CASSRLAGGPEGELFF TRBV19 - TRBD2 TRBJ2-2
TGTGCCAGCAGCCCAAATCTTCCCAGGGCCAGCTCCTACAATGAGCAGTTCTTC CASSPNLPRASSYNEQFF TRBV7-8 - - TRBJ2-1
TGTGCCAGCAGCCAAGAAGTTCTGCTAGCGGGGGGGCCGCAAGAGACCCAGTACTTC CASSQEVLLAGGPQETQYF TRBV3-1/TRBV3-2 - TRBD2 TRBJ2-5
TGTGCCAGCTCACCACCGAGATTGAACACTGAAGCTTTCTTT CASSPPRLNTEAFF TRBV18 - - TRBJ1-1
TGTGCCAGCAGCTTAGTGGGCGGGACCACCTACGAGCAGTACTTC CASSLVGGTTYEQYF TRBV7-9 - - TRBJ2-7
TGTGCCAGCAGTGAAAAAGGGGATAGCAATCAGCCCCAGCATTTT CASSEKGDSNQPQHF TRBV6-1 - - TRBJ1-5
TGTGCCAGCAGCTTGGTATCCGCCTACGAGCAGTACTTC CASSLVSAYEQYF TRBV5-6 - - TRBJ2-7
TGTGCCAGCAGCCGCGACATGCCATCGGGAAATGAGCAGTTCTTC CASSRDMPSGNEQFF TRBV7-6 - - TRBJ2-1
TGTGCCAGCAGCACTCGGGCAGGGGATTCACCCCTCCACTTT CASSTRAGDSPLHF TRBV13 - - TRBJ1-6
TGTGCCACCGAGGGGGTACCGAGGAGCTATGGCTACACCTTC CATEGVPRSYGYTF TRBV28 - - TRBJ1-2
TGTGCCTGGAGCCGGACAGGGCGAACCTACAATGAGCAGTTCTTC CAWSRTGRTYNEQFF TRBV30 - TRBD1 TRBJ2-1
TGTGCCAGCAGCCCCCGAGGTGAGGGGGCACAGTACTTC CASSPRGEGAQYF TRBV4-2 - TRBD1 TRBJ2-7
TGTGCCAGCAGCCAAGATCAACTTATCACCGGGGAGCTGTTTTTT CASSQDQLITGELFF TRBV3-1/TRBV3-2 - - TRBJ2-2
TGTGCCAGCAGCCCGGGGGAGGGGTTCAATGAGCAGTTCTTC CASSPGEGFNEQFF TRBV5-5 - TRBD2 TRBJ2-1
TGTGCCAGCAGTTTGGGCCAAGGGAGGCGTCACTTT CASSLGQGRRHF TRBV28 - - TRBJ1-6
TGTGCCAGTAGTATTAGAGTAGCGGGGACAGATACGCAGTATTTT CASSIRVAGTDTQYF TRBV19 - TRBD2 TRBJ2-3
TGTGCCAGCAGCCCAGGGACAGGGTTTGGCTACACCTTC CASSPGTGFGYTF TRBV9 - TRBD1 TRBJ1-2
TGCAGTGCCAAGCGGGATGAGCAGTTCTTC CSAKRDEQFF TRBV20-1 - - TRBJ2-1
TGTGCCAGCAGCTCTCCCGGGACAGGGAAGTCAGATACGCAGTATTTT CASSSPGTGKSDTQYF TRBV7-8 few TRBD1 TRBJ2-3
TGCGCCAGCAGCTTGGGGTCAGGGCCCGATACGCAGTATTTT CASSLGSGPDTQYF TRBV5-1 - - TRBJ2-3
TGTGCCAGTAGTAGGACGGGACAGGTCACCGAGCAGTACTTC CASSRTGQVTEQYF TRBV19 few TRBD1 TRBJ2-7
TGTGCCAGCAGCGCCCGCGGAGAATATAGTATAGAATTTAACTATGGCTACACCTTC CASSARGEYSIEFNYGYTF TRBV3-1/TRBV3-2 - - TRBJ1-2
TGCGCCAGCAGCGAGACTAGCGGGAGGAGGACCTACAATGAGCAGTTCTTC CASSETSGRRTYNEQFF TRBV5-1 once TRBD2 TRBJ2-1
TGCGCCAGCAGTCGGAGGGCCGGATACAATGAGCAGTTCTTC CASSRRAGYNEQFF TRBV10-2 - - TRBJ2-1
TGTGCCACCAGCGCCCTCCAAACCCTAAGAAACACTGAAGCTTTCTTT CATSALQTLRNTEAFF TRBV15 - - TRBJ1-1
TGTGCCAGCTCACAGGATACAGACACTGAAGCTTTCTTT CASSQDTDTEAFF TRBV18 few - TRBJ1-1
TGCGCCAGCAGCTTGGGACAGCCGCAGACTGAAGCTTTCTTT CASSLGQPQTEAFF TRBV5-1 - - TRBJ1-1
TGTGCCAGCTCGACTAGCGCCAAACCCCAGTACTTC CASSTSAKPQYF TRBV18 - TRBD2 TRBJ2-5
TGCGCCAGCAGCTTGGGCCGGGGGGAGGATACGCAGTATTTT CASSLGRGEDTQYF TRBV5-1 - TRBD2 TRBJ2-3
TGTGCCAGCAGCTTGTTTCTAAGGCAGACTCAAAACTATGGCTACACCTTC CASSLFLRQTQNYGYTF TRBV5-6 - - TRBJ1-2
TGTGCCAGCAGGAAGTCCGGGGTTCTTGGCTACACCTTC CASRKSGVLGYTF TRBV2 - - TRBJ1-2
TGTGCCAGCAGCCAGCCTCCTCTCGGGGCTTTCTTT CASSQPPLGAFF TRBV3-1/TRBV3-2 few - TRBJ1-1
TGTGCCAGCAGCTTGGGGGACAGGGGGGCTTCACCCCTCCACTTT CASSLGDRGASPLHF TRBV5-6 - TRBD1 TRBJ1-6
TGCGCCAGCAGCTTGTATCGCGGATCCGAGCAGTACTTC CASSLYRGSEQYF TRBV5-1 - - TRBJ2-7
TGTGCCAGCAGCCAAGGTTCGTCAGGCAGCTCCTACGAGCAGTACTTC CASSQGSSGSSYEQYF TRBV3-1/TRBV3-2 - - TRBJ2-7
TGTGCCAGCAGCCAACAGAGCTCTGGAAACACCATATATTTT CASSQQSSGNTIYF TRBV27 - - TRBJ1-3
TGCAGCGTTGCGGGCGGGGGACCCTACGAGCAGTACTTC CSVAGGGPYEQYF TRBV29-1 - TRBD2 TRBJ2-7